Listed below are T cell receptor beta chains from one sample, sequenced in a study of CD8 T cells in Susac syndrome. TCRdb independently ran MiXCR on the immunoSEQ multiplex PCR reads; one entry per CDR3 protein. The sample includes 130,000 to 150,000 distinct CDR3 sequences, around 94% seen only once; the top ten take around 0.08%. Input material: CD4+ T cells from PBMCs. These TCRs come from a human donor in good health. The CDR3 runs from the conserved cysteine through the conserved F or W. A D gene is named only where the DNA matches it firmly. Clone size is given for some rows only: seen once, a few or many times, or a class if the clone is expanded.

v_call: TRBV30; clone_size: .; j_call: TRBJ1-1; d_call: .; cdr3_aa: CAWSVYGNTEAFF; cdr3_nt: TGTGCCTGGAGTGTGTATGGGAACACTGAAGCTTTCTTT
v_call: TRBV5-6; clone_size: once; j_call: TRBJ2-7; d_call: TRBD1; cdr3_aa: CASSDRLRGPPPHEQYF; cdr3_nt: TGTGCCAGCAGCGATCGCCTGAGGGGGCCTCCCCCCCACGAGCAGTACTTC
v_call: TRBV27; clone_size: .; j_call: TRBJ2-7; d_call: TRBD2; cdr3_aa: CASGGLAGLSYEQYF; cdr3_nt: TGTGCCAGCGGAGGACTAGCGGGCCTCTCCTACGAGCAGTACTTC
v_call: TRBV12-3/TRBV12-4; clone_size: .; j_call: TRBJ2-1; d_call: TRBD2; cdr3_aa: CASRRGTSSADGQFF; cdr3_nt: TGTGCCAGCAGACGCGGGACTAGCTCCGCCGATGGGCAGTTCTTC
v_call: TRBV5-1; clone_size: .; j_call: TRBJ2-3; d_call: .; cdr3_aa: CASSSISGGTDTQYF; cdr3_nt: TGCGCCAGCAGCTCTATTTCTGGGGGCACAGATACGCAGTATTTT
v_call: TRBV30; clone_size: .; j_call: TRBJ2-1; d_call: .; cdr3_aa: CAWSLKGGSGNEKEQFF; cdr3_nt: TGTGCCTGGAGCCTAAAAGGGGGTAGCGGTAACGAAAAGGAGCAGTTCTTC
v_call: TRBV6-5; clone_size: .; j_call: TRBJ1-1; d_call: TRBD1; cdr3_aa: CASNTGTVTEAFF; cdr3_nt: TGTGCCAGCAACACCGGGACAGTCACTGAAGCTTTCTTT
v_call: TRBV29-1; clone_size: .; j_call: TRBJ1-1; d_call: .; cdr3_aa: CSVYRGGRLNTEAFF; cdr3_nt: TGCAGCGTTTATAGGGGTGGGCGGTTGAACACTGAAGCTTTCTTT
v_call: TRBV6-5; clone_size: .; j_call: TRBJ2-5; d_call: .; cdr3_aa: CASSYFSTGPLQETQYF; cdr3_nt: TGTGCCAGCAGTTACTTCTCGACAGGCCCACTCCAAGAGACCCAGTACTTC
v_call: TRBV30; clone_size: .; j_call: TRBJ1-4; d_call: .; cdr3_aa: CAWSANRRIEKLFF; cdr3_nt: TGTGCCTGGAGTGCAAATCGGAGAATCGAAAAACTGTTTTTT
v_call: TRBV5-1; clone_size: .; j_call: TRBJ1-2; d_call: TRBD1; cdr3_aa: CASSSQQGQHPRLNYGYTF; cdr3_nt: TGCGCCAGCAGCAGCCAACAGGGGCAGCACCCACGACTTAACTATGGCTACACCTTC
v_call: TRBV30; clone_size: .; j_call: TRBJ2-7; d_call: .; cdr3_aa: CAWSGGLRWYEQYF; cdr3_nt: TGTGCCTGGAGTGGGGGACTCCGCTGGTACGAGCAGTACTTC
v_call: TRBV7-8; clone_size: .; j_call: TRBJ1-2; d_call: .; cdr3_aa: CASSPGVLPYGYTF; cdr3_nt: TGTGCCAGCAGCCCGGGGGTTTTACCGTATGGCTACACCTTC
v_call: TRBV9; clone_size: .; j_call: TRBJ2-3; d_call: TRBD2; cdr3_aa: CASSVGQRELNTQYF; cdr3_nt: TGTGCCAGCAGCGTAGGGCAGCGGGAGTTGAATACGCAGTATTTT
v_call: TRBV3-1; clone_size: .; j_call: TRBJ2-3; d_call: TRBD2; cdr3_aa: CASRVAGGPTDTQYF; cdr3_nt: TGTGCCAGCAGAGTAGCGGGAGGGCCGACAGATACGCAGTATTTT
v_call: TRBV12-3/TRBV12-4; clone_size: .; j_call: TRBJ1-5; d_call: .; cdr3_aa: CASSPNGVGQPQHF; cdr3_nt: TGTGCCAGCAGTCCCAACGGGGTGGGTCAGCCCCAGCATTTT
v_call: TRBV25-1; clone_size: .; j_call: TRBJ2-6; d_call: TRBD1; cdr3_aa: CASSHGQGVAGANVLTF; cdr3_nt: TGTGCCAGCAGTCACGGACAGGGGGTCGCTGGGGCCAACGTCCTGACTTTC
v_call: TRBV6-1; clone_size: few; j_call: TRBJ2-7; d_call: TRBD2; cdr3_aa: CASSKLTSGNYEQYF; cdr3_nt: TGTGCCAGCAGTAAACTGACTAGCGGGAACTACGAGCAGTACTTC
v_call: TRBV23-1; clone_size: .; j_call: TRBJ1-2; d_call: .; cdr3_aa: CASSQPPTGSNYGYTF; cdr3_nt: TGCGCCAGCAGTCAACCTCCAACAGGCTCCAACTATGGCTACACCTTC
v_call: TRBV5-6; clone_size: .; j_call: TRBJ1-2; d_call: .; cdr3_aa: CASSLWLRESNYGYTF; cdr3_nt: TGTGCCAGCAGCTTGTGGTTAAGGGAATCTAACTATGGCTACACCTTC
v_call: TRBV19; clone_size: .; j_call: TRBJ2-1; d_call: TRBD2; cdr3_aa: CASSILAGKRDNEQFF; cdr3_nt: TGTGCCAGTAGTATCTTAGCGGGAAAGCGGGACAATGAGCAGTTCTTC
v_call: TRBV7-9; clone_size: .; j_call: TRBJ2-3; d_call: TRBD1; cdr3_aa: CASSKTGATDTQYF; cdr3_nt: TGTGCCAGCAGCAAGACAGGGGCCACAGATACGCAGTATTTT
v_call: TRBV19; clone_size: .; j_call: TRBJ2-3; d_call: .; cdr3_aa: CASRFGGTADTQYF; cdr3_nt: TGTGCCAGTAGATTTGGGGGTACGGCGGATACGCAGTATTTT
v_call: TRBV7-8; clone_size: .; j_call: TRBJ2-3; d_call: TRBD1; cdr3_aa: CASSPQTGDGDTQYF; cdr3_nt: TGTGCCAGCAGCCCACAAACAGGGGATGGAGATACGCAGTATTTT
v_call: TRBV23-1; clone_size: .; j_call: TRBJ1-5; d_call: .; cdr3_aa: CASSQSSGQPQHF; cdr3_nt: TGCGCCAGCAGTCAATCCTCCGGGCAGCCCCAGCATTTT
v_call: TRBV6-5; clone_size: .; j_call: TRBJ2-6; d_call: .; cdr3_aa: CASSGHTSGANVLTF; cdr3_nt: TGTGCCAGCAGTGGACACACCTCTGGGGCCAACGTCCTGACTTTC
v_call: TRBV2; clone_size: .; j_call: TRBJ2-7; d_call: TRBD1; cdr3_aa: CASSDPDRGPSYEQYF; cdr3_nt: TGTGCCAGCAGTGATCCAGACAGGGGGCCTTCCTACGAGCAGTACTTC
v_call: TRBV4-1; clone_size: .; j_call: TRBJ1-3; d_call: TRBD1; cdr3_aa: CASSQPTGVWSANSGNTIYF; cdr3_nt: TGCGCCAGCAGCCAACCCACAGGGGTTTGGAGCGCGAACTCTGGAAACACCATATATTTT
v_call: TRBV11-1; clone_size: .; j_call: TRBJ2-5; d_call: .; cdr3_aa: CASSSGSVNQETQYF; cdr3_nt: TGTGCCAGCAGCTCCGGAAGCGTGAACCAAGAGACCCAGTACTTC
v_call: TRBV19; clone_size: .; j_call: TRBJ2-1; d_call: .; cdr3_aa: CASSTLGGRSVSNEQFF; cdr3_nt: TGTGCCAGTAGTACCTTGGGGGGGCGATCGGTCTCCAATGAGCAGTTCTTC
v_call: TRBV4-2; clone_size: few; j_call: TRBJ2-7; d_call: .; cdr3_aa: CASSQDWGALREQYF; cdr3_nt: TGTGCCAGCAGCCAAGATTGGGGGGCGCTTCGGGAGCAGTACTTC
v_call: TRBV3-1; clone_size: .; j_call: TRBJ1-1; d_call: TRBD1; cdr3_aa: CASSQRDRGNTEAFF; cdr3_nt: TGTGCCAGCAGCCAGAGGGACAGGGGAAACACTGAAGCTTTCTTT
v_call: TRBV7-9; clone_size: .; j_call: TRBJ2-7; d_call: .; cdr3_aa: CASSALSRGEQYF; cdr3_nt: TGTGCCAGCAGCGCTCTCTCCAGGGGCGAGCAGTACTTC
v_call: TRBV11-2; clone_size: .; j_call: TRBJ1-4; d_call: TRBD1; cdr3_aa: CASSFDRGDEKLFF; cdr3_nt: TGTGCCAGCAGCTTCGACAGGGGTGATGAAAAACTGTTTTTT
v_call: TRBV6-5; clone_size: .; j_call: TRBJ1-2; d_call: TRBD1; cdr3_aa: CASSYSGQGAHGYTF; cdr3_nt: TGTGCCAGCAGTTACAGCGGACAGGGGGCGCACGGCTACACCTTC
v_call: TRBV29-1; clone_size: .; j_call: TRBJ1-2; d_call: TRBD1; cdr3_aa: CSVARGQGYGYTF; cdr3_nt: TGCAGCGTTGCGAGGGGGCAAGGCTATGGCTACACCTTC